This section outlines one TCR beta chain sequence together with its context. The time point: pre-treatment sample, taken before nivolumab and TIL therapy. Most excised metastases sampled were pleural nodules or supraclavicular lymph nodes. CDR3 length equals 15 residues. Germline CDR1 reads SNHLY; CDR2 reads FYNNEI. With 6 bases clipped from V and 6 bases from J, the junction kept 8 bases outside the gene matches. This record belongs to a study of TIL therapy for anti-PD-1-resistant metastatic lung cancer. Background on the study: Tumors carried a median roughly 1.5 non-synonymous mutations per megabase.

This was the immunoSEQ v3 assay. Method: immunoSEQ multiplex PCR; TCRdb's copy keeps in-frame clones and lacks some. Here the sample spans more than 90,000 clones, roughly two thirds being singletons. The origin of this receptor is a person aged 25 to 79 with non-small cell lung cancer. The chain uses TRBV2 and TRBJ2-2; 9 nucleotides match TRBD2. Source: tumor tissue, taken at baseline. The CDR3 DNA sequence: TGTGCCAGCAGACCGGGACTAGCAGCCTCCGGGGAGCTGTTTTTT. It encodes CASRPGLAASGELFF.